The 8 T cell receptor beta chains presented below share a single source sample, sequenced in a study of T cells in Graves' hyperthyroidism and ophthalmopathy. The source material, RNA transcripts, was used to amplify TCR beta CDR3 regions. The HTBI primer set served for first-round RT-PCR of the TCR CDR3. Each CDR3 protein gets one entry after TCRdb re-called the multiplex PCR reads with MiXCR. The sample holds hundreds of thousands of distinct CDR3 sequences, about 15% seen once. Sequenced material: blood. All receptors derive from a woman between 18 and 30 years old with Graves' hyperthyroidism.

Many counts were recorded for this clonotype. This rearrangement joins TRBV29-1 to TRBJ2-7; D possibly uses TRBD1 or TRBD2 (6 bases each). Germline lookup yields CDR1 SQVTM and CDR2 ANQGSEA. CDR3 length: 12 amino acids. Trimming took 0 bases from V and 9 from J, leaving 12 bases between them. The CDR3 here is CSVEDDGGGQYF. DNA for the CDR3: TGCAGCGTTGAAGATGACGGGGGCGGGCAGTACTTC.

The chain combines TRBV9 with TRBJ2-6; D remains ambiguous. Trimming removed 4 bases from V and 1 base from J, with 12 bases in between. Per the germline V gene, CDR1 is SGDLS and CDR2 is YYNGEE. The CDR3 consists of 16 residues. CDR3 sequence reads: CASSPHLLSGANVLTF. DNA of the CDR3: TGTGCCAGCAGCCCTCATCTGCTATCTGGGGCCAACGTCCTGACTTTC.

This clonotype was found many times. A read error may account for a junction end that differs from germline. The chain recombines TRBV5-1 with TRBJ2-7; TRBD2 matches at 7 bases. The CDR3 runs to 15 residues. Germline CDR1 SGHRS, CDR2 YFSETQ. The CDR3 DNA reads as TGCGCCAGCGGCTTGGAGCGGGGCCCTGGCTACGAGCAGTACTTC. This codes for CASGLERGPGYEQYF.

In its sample, this clonotype was seen many times. The V and J genes are TRBV28 and TRBJ2-3, with 7 bases identical to TRBD2. This CDR3 comprises 11 residues. The germline V gene has CDR1 MDHEN and CDR2 SYDVKM. The V and J ends lost 8 bases and 6 bases, in that order; junction bases with no gene match: 2. The CDR3 here is CASGGGDTQYF. DNA for the CDR3: TGTGCCAGCGGGGGGGGGGATACGCAGTATTTT.

In this sample, this clonotype turned up many times. The V gene is TRBV5-1, the J gene TRBJ1-1, with D possibly TRBD1 on 6 matching bases. This CDR3 is 13 amino acids long. Germline CDR1 is SGHRS and CDR2 is YFSETQ. V was clipped by 5 bases and J by 0 bases, with 8 bases between them. The CDR3 is CASRRTVNTEAFF. CDR3 bases: TGCGCCAGCAGACGGACAGTGAACACTGAAGCTTTCTTT.

This clonotype was counted at least ten times. The chain employs TRBV5-1 and TRBJ2-1, with 9 bases matching TRBD1. This CDR3 comprises 16 residues. V lost 1 base to trimming and J lost 7 bases; unmatched junction nucleotides: 9. Looked up from germline, CDR1 is SGHRS and CDR2 is YFSETQ. CDR3 coding DNA: TGCGCCAGCAGCTTGAGTCCCGGGACAGGGCAAAATGAGCAGTTCTTC. Protein sequence: CASSLSPGTGQNEQFF.

The chain joins TRBV20-1 to TRBJ2-5, with 7 bases that match TRBD1. Germline CDR1 reads DFQATT; CDR2 reads SNEGSKA (reference sequence). The V and J ends lost 0 bases and 5 bases, in that order; junction bases with no gene match: 6. The CDR3 has 14 residues. The CDR3 is CSAREGRGTETQYF. The CDR3 DNA reads TGCAGTGCTAGAGAGGGCAGGGGGACGGAGACCCAGTACTTC.

This clonotype appeared many times. The chain is built from TRBV9 and TRBJ2-2; D is unresolved. Trimming removed 0 bases from V and 0 bases from J, with 9 bases in between. This CDR3 spans 16 amino acids. Germline CDR1 reads SGDLS; CDR2 reads YYNGEE. The CDR3 coding sequence is TGTGCCAGCAGCGTAGCCCCGACGCCGAACACCGGGGAGCTGTTTTTT. Protein sequence: CASSVAPTPNTGELFF.